This is a list of T cell receptor beta chains from one sample in a study of T cells in Graves' hyperthyroidism and ophthalmopathy. TCRdb used MiXCR to reprocess the multiplex PCR reads, holding one entry per CDR3 protein. Counted here are 200,000 to 250,000 distinct CDR3 sequences, about 17% occurring once; the ten biggest clones make up 25% to 30%. The sequenced sample consisted of blood. The receptors derive from a woman under 30 with Graves' ophthalmopathy. Each CDR3 is given with its conserved first and last residue. Fields, in order: V gene, CDR3 length, J gene, clone size, D gene, CDR3 protein, CDR3 DNA. A D gene is named only where the DNA matches it firmly. Clone size is stated in some rows and not others, as once, few, many or a class when expanded.

TRBV9	15	TRBJ2-7	.	TRBD2	CASSVSGVSSYEQYF	TGTGCCAGCAGCGTTAGCGGGGTTAGCTCCTACGAGCAGTACTTC
TRBV3-1	17	TRBJ2-7	many	.	CASSQQGGTFPAYEQYF	TGTGCCAGCAGCCAACAAGGGGGGACCTTCCCGGCCTACGAGCAGTACTTC
TRBV29-1	11	TRBJ1-2	many	.	CSVGQDYGYTF	TGCAGCGTTGGGCAGGACTATGGCTACACCTTC
TRBV28	11	TRBJ2-5	many	.	CASTEGWTQYF	TGTGCCAGTACAGAGGGGTGGACCCAGTACTTC
TRBV6-6	17	TRBJ2-4	many	.	CASSYSPGAVAKNIQYF	TGTGCCAGCAGTTACTCGCCGGGGGCCGTAGCCAAAAACATTCAGTACTTC
TRBV12-3/TRBV12-4	15	TRBJ2-6	many	.	CASSPHAPGANVLTF	TGTGCCAGCAGCCCACACGCGCCCGGGGCCAACGTCCTGACTTTC
TRBV27	15	TRBJ2-7	many	TRBD2	CASSPLAGGPDEQYF	TGTGCCAGCAGTCCGTTAGCGGGGGGGCCCGACGAGCAGTACTTC
TRBV20-1	12	TRBJ2-5	many	.	CSAIRIQETQYF	TGCAGTGCTATCCGGATTCAAGAGACCCAGTACTTC
TRBV28	14	TRBJ2-4	many	.	CASSFFRSGNIQYF	TGTGCCAGCAGTTTTTTCAGGTCTGGAAACATTCAGTACTTC
TRBV11-2	15	TRBJ2-7	.	TRBD2	CASSSSTSGGYEQYF	TGTGCCAGCAGCTCAAGTACTAGCGGGGGCTACGAGCAGTACTTC
TRBV3-1	15	TRBJ2-3	many	.	CASSPTGVEYDTQYF	TGTGCCAGCAGCCCAACCGGGGTCGAATACGATACGCAGTATTTT
TRBV25-1	15	TRBJ2-3	few	.	CASSGSSRGADTQYF	TGTGCCAGCAGCGGAAGTAGCAGAGGGGCAGATACGCAGTATTTT
TRBV29-1	13	TRBJ2-1	many	.	CSGGQSSYNEQFF	TGCAGCGGCGGACAGTCCTCCTACAATGAGCAGTTCTTC
TRBV19	13	TRBJ1-1	many	.	CASSMSPGTEAFF	TGTGCCAGTAGTATGTCCCCTGGCACTGAAGCTTTCTTT
TRBV9	15	TRBJ2-5	many	.	CASSVGGIGGETQYF	TGTGCCAGCAGCGTAGGGGGAATTGGCGGAGAGACCCAGTACTTC
TRBV11-2	16	TRBJ2-3	many	TRBD2	CASSLGLGREPDTQYF	TGTGCCAGCAGCCTAGGGCTGGGGCGGGAGCCAGATACGCAGTATTTT
TRBV12-3/TRBV12-4	14	TRBJ1-5	many	.	CASSLRQGNQPQHF	TGTGCCAGCAGTCTCAGACAGGGCAATCAGCCCCAGCATTTT
TRBV11-2	15	TRBJ2-1	many	TRBD2	CASSLLAGGRNEQFF	TGTGCCAGCAGCCTCCTAGCGGGAGGGCGGAATGAGCAGTTCTTC
TRBV30	13	TRBJ1-1	many	.	CAGSPAGNTEAFF	TGTGCCGGATCACCCGCGGGGAACACTGAAGCTTTCTTT
TRBV3-1	14	TRBJ1-1	many	.	CASSQEDKVTEAFF	TGTGCCAGCAGCCAAGAAGATAAGGTCACTGAAGCTTTCTTT
TRBV20-1	14	TRBJ2-2	many	.	CSARGLVSPGELFF	TGCAGTGCTAGAGGTCTAGTTAGTCCCGGGGAGCTGTTTTTT
TRBV12-3/TRBV12-4	13	TRBJ1-2	many	.	CASSLDQGGGYTF	TGTGCCAGCAGTCTGGACCAGGGAGGTGGCTACACCTTC